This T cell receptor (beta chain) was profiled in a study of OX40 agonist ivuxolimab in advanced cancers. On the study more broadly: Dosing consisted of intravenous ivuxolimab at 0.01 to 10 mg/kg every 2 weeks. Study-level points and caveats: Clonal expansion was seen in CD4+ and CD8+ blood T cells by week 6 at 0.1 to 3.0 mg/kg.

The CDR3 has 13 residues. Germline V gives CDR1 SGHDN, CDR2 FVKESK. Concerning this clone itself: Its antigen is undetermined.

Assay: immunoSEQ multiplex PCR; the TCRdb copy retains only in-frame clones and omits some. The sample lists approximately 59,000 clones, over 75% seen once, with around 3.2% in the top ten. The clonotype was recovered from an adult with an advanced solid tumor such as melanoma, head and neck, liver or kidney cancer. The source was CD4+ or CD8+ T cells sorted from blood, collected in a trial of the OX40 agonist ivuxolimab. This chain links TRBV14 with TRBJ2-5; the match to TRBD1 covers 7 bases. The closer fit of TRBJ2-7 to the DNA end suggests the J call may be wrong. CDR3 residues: CASSQQGENEQYF. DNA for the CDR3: TGTGCCAGCAGCCAGCAGGGGGAGAACGAGCAGTACTTC.